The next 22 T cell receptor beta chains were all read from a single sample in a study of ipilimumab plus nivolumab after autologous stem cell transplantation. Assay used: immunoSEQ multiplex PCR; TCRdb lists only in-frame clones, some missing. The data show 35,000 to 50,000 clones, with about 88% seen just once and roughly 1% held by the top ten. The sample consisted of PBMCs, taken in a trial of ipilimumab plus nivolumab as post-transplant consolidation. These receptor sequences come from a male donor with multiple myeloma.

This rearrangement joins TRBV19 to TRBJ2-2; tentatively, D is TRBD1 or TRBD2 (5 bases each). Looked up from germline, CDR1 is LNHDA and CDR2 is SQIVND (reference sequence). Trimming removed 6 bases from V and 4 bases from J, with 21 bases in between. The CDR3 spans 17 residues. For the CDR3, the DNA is TGTGCCAGTAGCCCGGGACGGAGCTTAGGGGCCACCGGGGAGCTGTTTTTT. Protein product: CASSPGRSLGATGELFF.

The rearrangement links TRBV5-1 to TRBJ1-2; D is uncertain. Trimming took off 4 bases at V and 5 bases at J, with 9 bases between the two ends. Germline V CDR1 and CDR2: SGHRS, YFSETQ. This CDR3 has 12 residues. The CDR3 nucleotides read TGCGCCAGCAGCCCCGACACATATGGCTACACCTTC. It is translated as CASSPDTYGYTF.

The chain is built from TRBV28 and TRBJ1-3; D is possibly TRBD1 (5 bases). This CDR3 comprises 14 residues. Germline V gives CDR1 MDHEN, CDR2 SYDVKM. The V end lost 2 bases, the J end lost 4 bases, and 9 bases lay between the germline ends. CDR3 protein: CASSLPGKGNTIYF. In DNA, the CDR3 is TGTGCCAGCAGTTTACCAGGGAAAGGAAACACCATATATTTT.

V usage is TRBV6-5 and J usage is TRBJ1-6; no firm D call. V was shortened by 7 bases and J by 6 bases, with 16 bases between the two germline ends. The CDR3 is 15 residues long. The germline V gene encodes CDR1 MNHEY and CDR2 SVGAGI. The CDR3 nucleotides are TGTGCCAGCACCCCGGGCCGCCTTGGTAATTCACCCCTCCACTTT. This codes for CASTPGRLGNSPLHF.

The chain's CDR3 is CASSLLGGGEQYF. The CDR3 DNA reads TGTGCCAGCAGCTTATTAGGAGGGGGCGAGCAGTACTTC. The rearrangement uses TRBV7-9 and TRBJ2-7, with D possibly being TRBD1 or TRBD2 (6 bases each). Germline-derived CDR1 and CDR2 are SEHNR and FQNEAQ (reference sequence). V gave up 2 bases and J gave up 6 bases, with 11 bases separating them. The CDR3 has 13 amino acids. The full variable domain, its missing parts supplied by reference TRBV7-9 and TRBJ2-7, is DTGVSQNPRHKITKRGQNVTFRCDPISEHNRLYWYRQTLGQGPEFLTYFQNEAQLEKSRLLSDRFSAERPKGSFSTLEIQRTEQGDSAMYLCASSLLGGGEQYFGPGTRLTVT.

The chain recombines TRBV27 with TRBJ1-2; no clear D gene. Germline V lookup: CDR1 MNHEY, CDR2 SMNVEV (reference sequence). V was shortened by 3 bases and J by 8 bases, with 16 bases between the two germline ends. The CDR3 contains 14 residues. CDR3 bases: TGTGCCAGCAGTTTGTTCGGTGTTCCGCAGGGCTACACCTTC. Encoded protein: CASSLFGVPQGYTF.

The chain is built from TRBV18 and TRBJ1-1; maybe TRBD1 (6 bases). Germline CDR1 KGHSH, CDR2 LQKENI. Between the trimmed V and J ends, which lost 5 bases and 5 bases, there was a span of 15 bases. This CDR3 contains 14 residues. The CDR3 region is CASSSYAGVTEAFF. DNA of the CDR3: TGTGCCAGCTCATCCTACGCAGGGGTGACTGAAGCTTTCTTT.

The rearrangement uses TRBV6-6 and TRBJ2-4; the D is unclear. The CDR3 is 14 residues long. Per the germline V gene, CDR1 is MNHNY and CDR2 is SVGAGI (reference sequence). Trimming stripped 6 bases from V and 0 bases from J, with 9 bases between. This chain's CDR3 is CASSPNLAKNIQYF. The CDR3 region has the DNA TGTGCCAGCAGCCCCAATCTAGCCAAAAACATTCAGTACTTC.

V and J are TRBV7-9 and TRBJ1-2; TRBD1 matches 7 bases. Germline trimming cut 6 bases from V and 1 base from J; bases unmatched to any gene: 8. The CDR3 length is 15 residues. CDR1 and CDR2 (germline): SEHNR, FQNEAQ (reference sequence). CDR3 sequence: CASSPTGALNYGYTF. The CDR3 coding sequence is TGTGCCAGCAGTCCCACAGGGGCCCTTAACTATGGCTACACCTTC.

The CDR3 DNA reads TGTGCCAGCAGTTTTGGGAACGTGGGGACAGATACGCAGTATTTT. This gives the protein CASSFGNVGTDTQYF. This rearrangement joins TRBV27 to TRBJ2-3; D uncertain. Trimming removed 3 bases from V and 3 bases from J, with 13 bases in between. Per the germline V gene, CDR1 is MNHEY and CDR2 is SMNVEV (reference sequence). This CDR3 is built from 15 residues.

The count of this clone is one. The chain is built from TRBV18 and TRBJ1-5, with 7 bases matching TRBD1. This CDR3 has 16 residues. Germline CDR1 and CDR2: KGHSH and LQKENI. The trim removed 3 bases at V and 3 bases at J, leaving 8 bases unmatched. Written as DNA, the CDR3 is TGTGCCAGCTCACCCCCGGGACAGAGTTTCAATCAGCCCCAGCATTTT. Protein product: CASSPPGQSFNQPQHF. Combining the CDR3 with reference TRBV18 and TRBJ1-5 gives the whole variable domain NAGVMQNPRHLVRRRGQEARLRCSPMKGHSHVYWYRQLPEEGLKFMVYLQKENIIDESGMPKERFSAEFPKEGPSILRIQQVVRGDSAAYFCASSPPGQSFNQPQHFGDGTRLSIL.

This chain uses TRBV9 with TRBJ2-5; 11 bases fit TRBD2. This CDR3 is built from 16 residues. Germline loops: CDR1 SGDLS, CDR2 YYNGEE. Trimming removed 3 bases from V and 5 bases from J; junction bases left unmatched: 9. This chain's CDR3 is CASSETSGAWDETQYF. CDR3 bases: TGTGCCAGCAGCGAGACTAGCGGGGCTTGGGATGAGACCCAGTACTTC. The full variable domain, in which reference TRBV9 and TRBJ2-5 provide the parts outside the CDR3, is DSGVTQTPKHLITATGQRVTLRCSPRSGDLSVYWYQQSLDQGLQFLIQYYNGEERAKGNILERFSAQQFPDLHSELNLSSLELGDSALYFCASSETSGAWDETQYFGPGTRLLVL.

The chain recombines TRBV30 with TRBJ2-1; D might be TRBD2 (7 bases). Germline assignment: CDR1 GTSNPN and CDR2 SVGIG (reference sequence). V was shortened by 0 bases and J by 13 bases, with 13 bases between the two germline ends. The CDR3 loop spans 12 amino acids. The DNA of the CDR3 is TGTGCCTGGAGTGTAATGAGGGGGGGACAGTTCTTC. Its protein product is CAWSVMRGGQFF.

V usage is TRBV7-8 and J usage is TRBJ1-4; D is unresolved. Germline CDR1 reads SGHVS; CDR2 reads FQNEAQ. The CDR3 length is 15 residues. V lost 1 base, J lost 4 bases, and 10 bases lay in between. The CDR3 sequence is CASSLDPVRNEKLFF. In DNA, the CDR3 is TGTGCCAGCAGCTTAGATCCGGTCCGTAATGAAAAACTGTTTTTT. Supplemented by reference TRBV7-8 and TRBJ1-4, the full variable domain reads GAGVSQSPRYKVAKRGQDVALRCDPISGHVSLFWYQQALGQGPEFLTYFQNEAQLDKSGLPSDRFFAERPEGSVSTLKIQRTQQEDSAVYLCASSLDPVRNEKLFFGSGTQLSVL.

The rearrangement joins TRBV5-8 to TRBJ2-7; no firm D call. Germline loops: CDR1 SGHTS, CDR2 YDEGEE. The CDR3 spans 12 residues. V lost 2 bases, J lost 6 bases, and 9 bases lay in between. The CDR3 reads CASSFSGSEQYF. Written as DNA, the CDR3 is TGTGCCAGCAGCTTTTCGGGCAGCGAGCAGTACTTC.

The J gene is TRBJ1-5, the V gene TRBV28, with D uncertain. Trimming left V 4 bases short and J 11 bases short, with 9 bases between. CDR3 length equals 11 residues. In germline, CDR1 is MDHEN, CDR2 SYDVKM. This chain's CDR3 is CASSSTRAQHF. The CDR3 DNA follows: TGTGCCAGCAGTTCAACAAGAGCCCAGCATTTT. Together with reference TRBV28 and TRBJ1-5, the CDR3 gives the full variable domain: DVKVTQSSRYLVKRTGEKVFLECVQDMDHENMFWYRQDPGLGLRLIYFSYDVKMKEKGDIPEGYSVSREKKERFSLILESASTNQTSMYLCASSSTRAQHFGDGTRLSIL.

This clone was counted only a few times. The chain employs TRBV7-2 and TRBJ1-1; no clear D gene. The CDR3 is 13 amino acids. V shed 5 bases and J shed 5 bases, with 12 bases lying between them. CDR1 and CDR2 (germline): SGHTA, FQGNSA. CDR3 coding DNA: TGTGCCAGCAGCCAACAAAGGACGACTGAAGCTTTCTTT. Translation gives CASSQQRTTEAFF.

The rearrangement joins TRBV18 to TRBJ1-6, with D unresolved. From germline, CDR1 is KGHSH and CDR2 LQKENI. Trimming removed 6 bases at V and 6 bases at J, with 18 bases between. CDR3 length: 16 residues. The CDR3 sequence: CASSHPNRLINSPLHF. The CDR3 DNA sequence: TGTGCCAGCTCGCACCCGAACAGATTGATTAATTCACCCCTCCACTTT.

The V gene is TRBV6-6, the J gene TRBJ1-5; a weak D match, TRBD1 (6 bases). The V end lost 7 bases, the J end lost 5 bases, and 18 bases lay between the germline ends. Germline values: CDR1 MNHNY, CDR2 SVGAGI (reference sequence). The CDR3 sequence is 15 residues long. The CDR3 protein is CASTLGAGDYQPQHF. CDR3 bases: TGTGCCAGCACCCTCGGGGCAGGGGACTATCAGCCCCAGCATTTT.

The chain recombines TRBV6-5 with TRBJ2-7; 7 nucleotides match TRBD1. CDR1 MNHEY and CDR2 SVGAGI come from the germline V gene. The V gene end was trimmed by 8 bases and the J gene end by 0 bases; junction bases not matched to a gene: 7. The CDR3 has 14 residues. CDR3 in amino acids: CASRNRGGSYEQYF. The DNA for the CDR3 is TGTGCCAGCCGAAACAGGGGCGGCTCCTACGAGCAGTACTTC.

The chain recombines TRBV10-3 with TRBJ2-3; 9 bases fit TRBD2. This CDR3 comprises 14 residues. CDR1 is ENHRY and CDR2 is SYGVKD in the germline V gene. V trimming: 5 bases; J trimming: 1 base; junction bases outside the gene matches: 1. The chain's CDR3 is CAISSSGGTDTQYF. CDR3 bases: TGTGCCATCAGTTCTAGCGGGGGCACAGATACGCAGTATTTT.

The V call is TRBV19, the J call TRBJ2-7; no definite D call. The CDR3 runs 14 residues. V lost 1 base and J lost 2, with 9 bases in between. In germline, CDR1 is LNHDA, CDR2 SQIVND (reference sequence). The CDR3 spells CASSIGSTTYEQYF. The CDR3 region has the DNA TGTGCCAGTAGTATAGGCAGCACAACCTACGAGCAGTACTTC. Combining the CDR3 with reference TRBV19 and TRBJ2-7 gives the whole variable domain DGGITQSPKYLFRKEGQNVTLSCEQNLNHDAMYWYRQDPGQGLRLIYYSQIVNDFQKGDIAEGYSVSREKKESFPLTVTSAQKNPTAFYLCASSIGSTTYEQYFGPGTRLTVT.